This T cell receptor beta chain is drawn from a study of control samples from healthy donors and cancer patients (TCRdb year 2020). Of note for this clone: The antigen it recognizes is unknown. No quality values exist for individual bases; no much larger clone is one base distant.

Including the terminal cysteine and phenylalanine, the CDR3 comprises 12 residues. The entry retains the CDR3 DNA only, 36 bases that are in frame from base 1. Relative to germline, V is 0 bases shorter and J is 3 bases shorter, with 5 bases between their ends. Per the germline V gene (reference sequence), GTSNPN is the CDR1 and SVGIG is the CDR2. Library creation used the immunoSEQ multiplex PCR assay. Drawn from immuneACCESS, this table holds only the in-frame rearrangements with V and J called that TCRdb kept. Clones are partly lost; checked studies trace under half to an unresolved V gene and leave the rest unexplained. Present in this sample are about 38,000 clones, around 88% of which were seen just once. The ten top clones hold approximately 21% of the sample.

The sequencing input was PBMCs. In this chain, TRBV30 is recombined with TRBJ2-5; the D gene cannot be named for sure. The clonotype comes from a woman in her fifties or sixties with lung cancer. The DNA reads TGTGCCTGGAGTGTGGCAGAAGAGACCCAGTACTTC. This yields the protein CAWSVAEETQYF.